This T cell receptor beta chain was obtained from a study of cytomegalovirus exposure and HLA in healthy donors. About this clone itself: The antigen is undetermined.

The V and J ends lost 2 bases and 2 bases, in that order; junction bases with no gene match: 11. This CDR3 is 19 amino acids long. CDR1 and CDR2 from the germline V gene are MGHRA and YSYEKL. The PCR contained 60 Vbeta and 13 Jbeta primers. Assay: immunoSEQ multiplex PCR; the TCRdb copy retains only in-frame clones and omits some. This table has over 90,000 clones, about four fifths appearing once. General study points: Across HLA loci, a later analysis found differing TCR association rates, with DRB1 most and HLA-C fewest.

The sequence was obtained from a man aged 35-49 years in good health and CMV-seropositive. This chain joins TRBV4-1 and TRBJ2-1; 11 bases match TRBD2. Sequenced: PBMCs. In DNA form, the CDR3 reads TGCGCCAGCAGCCAACCACTAGCGGGAGAGTGGGGCCCCTACAATGAGCAGTTCTTC. It is translated as CASSQPLAGEWGPYNEQFF.